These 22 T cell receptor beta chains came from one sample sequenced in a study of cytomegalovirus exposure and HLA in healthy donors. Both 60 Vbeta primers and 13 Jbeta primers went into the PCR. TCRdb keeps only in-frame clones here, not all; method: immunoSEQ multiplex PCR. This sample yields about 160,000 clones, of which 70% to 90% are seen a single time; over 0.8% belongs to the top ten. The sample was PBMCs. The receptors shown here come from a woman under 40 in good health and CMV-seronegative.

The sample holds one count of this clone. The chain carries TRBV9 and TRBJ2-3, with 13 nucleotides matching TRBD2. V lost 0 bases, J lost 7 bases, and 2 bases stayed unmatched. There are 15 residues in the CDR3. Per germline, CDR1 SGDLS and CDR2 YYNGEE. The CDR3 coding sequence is TGTGCCAGCAGCGTAGGGACTAGCGGGAGAAATACGCAGTATTTT. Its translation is CASSVGTSGRNTQYF.

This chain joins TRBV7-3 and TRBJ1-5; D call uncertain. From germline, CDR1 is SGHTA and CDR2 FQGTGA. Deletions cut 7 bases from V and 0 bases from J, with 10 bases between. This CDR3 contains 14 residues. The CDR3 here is CASTRFFSNQPQHF. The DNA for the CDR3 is TGTGCCAGCACTCGGTTTTTTAGCAATCAGCCCCAGCATTTT.

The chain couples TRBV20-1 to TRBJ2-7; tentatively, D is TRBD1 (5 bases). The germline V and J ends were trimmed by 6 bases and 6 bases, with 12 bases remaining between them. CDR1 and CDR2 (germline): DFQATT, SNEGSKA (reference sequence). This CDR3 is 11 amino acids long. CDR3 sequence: CSAQTQGEQYF. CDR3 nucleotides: TGCAGTGCCCAGACCCAGGGCGAGCAGTACTTC.

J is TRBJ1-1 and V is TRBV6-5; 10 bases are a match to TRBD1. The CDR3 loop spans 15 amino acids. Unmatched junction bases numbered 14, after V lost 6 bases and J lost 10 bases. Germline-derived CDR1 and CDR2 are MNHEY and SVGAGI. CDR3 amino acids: CASRRTGTGAGGAFF. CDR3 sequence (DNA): TGTGCCAGCAGGCGTACCGGGACAGGGGCCGGAGGAGCTTTCTTT.

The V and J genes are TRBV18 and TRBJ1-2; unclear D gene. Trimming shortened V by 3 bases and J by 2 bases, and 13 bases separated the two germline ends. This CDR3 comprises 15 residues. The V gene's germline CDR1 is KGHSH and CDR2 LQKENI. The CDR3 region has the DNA TGTGCCAGCTCACCGAATTCCCAGTCAAACTATGGCTACACCTTC. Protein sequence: CASSPNSQSNYGYTF.

CDR3 protein: CASIGTSPGEQYF. CDR3 nucleotides: TGTGCCAGCATAGGGACAAGTCCGGGGGAGCAGTACTTC. The V and J genes are TRBV27 and TRBJ2-7; D possibly corresponds to TRBD1 (6 bases). V was shortened by 7 bases and J by 7 bases, with 17 bases between the two germline ends. The CDR3 runs 13 residues. Germline-derived CDR1 and CDR2 are MNHEY and SMNVEV (reference sequence).

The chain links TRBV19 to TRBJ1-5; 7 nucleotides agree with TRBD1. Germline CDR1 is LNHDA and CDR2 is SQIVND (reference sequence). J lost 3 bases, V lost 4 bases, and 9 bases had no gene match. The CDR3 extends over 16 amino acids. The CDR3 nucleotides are TGTGCCAGTAGTACACAGGGGCGCACTAACAATCAGCCCCAGCATTTT. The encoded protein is CASSTQGRTNNQPQHF.

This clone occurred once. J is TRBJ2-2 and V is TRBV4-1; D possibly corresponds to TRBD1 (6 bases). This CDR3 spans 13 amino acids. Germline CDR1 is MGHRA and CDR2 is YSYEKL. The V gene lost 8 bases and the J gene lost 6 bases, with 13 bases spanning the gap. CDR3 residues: CASRNQGPGELFF. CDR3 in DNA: TGCGCCAGCCGAAATCAGGGGCCCGGGGAGCTGTTTTTT.

In DNA form, the CDR3 reads TGTGCCAGCAGCAATCTTGTAGAAGAGACCCAGTACTTC. It codes for CASSNLVEETQYF. This rearrangement joins TRBV28 to TRBJ2-5; D is unclear. The V end was cut by 6 bases, the J end by 3 bases, with 11 bases between. Germline V gene data show CDR1 as MDHEN and CDR2 as SYDVKM. The CDR3 is made up of 13 amino acids.

The CDR3 spells CASSDSSGGAGTDTQYF. The CDR3 bases are TGTGCCAGCAGTGACTCTAGCGGGGGGGCCGGCACAGATACGCAGTATTTT. The chain links TRBV6-4 to TRBJ2-3, with 11 bases lining up with TRBD2. CDR1 MRHNA and CDR2 SNTAGT come from the germline V gene. The CDR3 sequence is 17 residues long. V gave up 0 bases and J gave up 1 base; unmatched junction bases: 3.

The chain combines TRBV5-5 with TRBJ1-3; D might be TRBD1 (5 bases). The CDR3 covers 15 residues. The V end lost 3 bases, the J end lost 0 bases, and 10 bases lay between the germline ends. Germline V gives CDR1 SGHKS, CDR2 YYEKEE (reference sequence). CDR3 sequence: CASSSDIPSGNTIYF. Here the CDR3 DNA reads TGTGCCAGCAGCTCGGACATACCCTCTGGAAACACCATATATTTT.

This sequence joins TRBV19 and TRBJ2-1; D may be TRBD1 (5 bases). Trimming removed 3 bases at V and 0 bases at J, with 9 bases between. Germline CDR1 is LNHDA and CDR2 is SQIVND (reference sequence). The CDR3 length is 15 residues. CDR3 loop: CASSIDRSSYNEQFF. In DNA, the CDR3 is TGTGCCAGTAGTATTGACAGAAGCTCCTACAATGAGCAGTTCTTC.

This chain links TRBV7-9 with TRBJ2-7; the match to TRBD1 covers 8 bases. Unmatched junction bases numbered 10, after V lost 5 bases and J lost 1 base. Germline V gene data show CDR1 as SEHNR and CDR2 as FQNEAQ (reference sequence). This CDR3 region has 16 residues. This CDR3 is CASSDQRQGSSYEQYF. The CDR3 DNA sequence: TGTGCCAGCAGCGATCAGCGACAGGGGAGTTCCTACGAGCAGTACTTC.

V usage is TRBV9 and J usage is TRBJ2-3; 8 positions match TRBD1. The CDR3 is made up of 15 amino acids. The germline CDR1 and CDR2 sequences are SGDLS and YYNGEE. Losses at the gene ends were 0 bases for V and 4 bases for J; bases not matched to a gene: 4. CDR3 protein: CASSVAGQGADTQYF. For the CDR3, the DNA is TGTGCCAGCAGCGTAGCTGGACAGGGCGCAGATACGCAGTATTTT.

The CDR3 here is CASSRGLAKNIQYF. CDR3 nucleotides: TGTGCCAGCAGCAGGGGTTTGGCCAAAAACATTCAGTACTTC. The chain links TRBV5-6 to TRBJ2-4, with D possibly TRBD1 on 5 matching bases. V was pared by 4 bases and J by 1 base, with 9 bases between. CDR3 length: 14 residues. The germline V gene encodes CDR1 SGHDT and CDR2 YYEEEE. Variable domain in full (rest from reference TRBV5-6 and TRBJ2-4): DAGVTQSPTHLIKTRGQQVTLRCSPKSGHDTVSWYQQALGQGPQFIFQYYEEEERQRGNFPDRFSGHQFPNYSSELNVNALLLGDSALYLCASSRGLAKNIQYFGAGTRLSVL.

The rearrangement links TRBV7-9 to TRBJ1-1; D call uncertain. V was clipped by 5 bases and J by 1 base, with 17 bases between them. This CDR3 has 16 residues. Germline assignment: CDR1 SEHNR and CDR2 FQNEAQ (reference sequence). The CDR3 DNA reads TGTGCCAGCAGCGTCCCTCGGGTGCAGAAGAACACTGAAGCTTTCTTT. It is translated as CASSVPRVQKNTEAFF. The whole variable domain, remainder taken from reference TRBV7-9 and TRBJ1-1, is DTGVSQNPRHKITKRGQNVTFRCDPISEHNRLYWYRQTLGQGPEFLTYFQNEAQLEKSRLLSDRFSAERPKGSFSTLEIQRTEQGDSAMYLCASSVPRVQKNTEAFFGQGTRLTVV.

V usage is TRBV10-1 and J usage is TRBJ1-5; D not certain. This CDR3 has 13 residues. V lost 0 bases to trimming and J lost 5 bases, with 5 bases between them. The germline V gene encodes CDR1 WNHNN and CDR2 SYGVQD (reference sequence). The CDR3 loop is CASSESSDQPQHF. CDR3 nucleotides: TGCGCCAGCAGTGAGTCGAGCGATCAGCCCCAGCATTTT.

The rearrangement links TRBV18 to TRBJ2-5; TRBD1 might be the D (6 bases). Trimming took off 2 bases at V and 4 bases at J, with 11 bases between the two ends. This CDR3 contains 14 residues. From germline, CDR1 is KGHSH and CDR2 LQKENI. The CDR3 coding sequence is TGTGCCAGCTCACCAACAACAGGGACAGAGACCCAGTACTTC. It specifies CASSPTTGTETQYF. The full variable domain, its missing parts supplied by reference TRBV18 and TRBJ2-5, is NAGVMQNPRHLVRRRGQEARLRCSPMKGHSHVYWYRQLPEEGLKFMVYLQKENIIDESGMPKERFSAEFPKEGPSILRIQQVVRGDSAAYFCASSPTTGTETQYFGPGTRLLVL.

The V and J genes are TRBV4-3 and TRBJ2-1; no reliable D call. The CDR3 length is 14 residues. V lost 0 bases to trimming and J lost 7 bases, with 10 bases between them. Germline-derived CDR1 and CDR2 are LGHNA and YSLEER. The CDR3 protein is CASSQDVAINEQFF. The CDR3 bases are TGCGCCAGCAGCCAAGATGTAGCAATTAATGAGCAGTTCTTC.

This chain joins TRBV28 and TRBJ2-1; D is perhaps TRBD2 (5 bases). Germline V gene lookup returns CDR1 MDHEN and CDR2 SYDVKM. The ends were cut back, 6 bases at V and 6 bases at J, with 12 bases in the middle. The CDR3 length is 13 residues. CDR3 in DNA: TGTGCCAGCAGGCGGGTAACGCGCAATGAGCAGTTCTTC. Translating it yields CASRRVTRNEQFF. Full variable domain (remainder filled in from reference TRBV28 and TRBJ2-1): DVKVTQSSRYLVKRTGEKVFLECVQDMDHENMFWYRQDPGLGLRLIYFSYDVKMKEKGDIPEGYSVSREKKERFSLILESASTNQTSMYLCASRRVTRNEQFFGPGTRLTVL.

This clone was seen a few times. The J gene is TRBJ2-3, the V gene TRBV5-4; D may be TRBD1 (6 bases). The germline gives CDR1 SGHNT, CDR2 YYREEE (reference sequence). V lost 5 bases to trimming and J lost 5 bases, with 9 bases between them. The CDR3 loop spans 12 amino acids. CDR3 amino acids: CASSLDRDTQYF. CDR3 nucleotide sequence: TGTGCCAGCAGTCTGGACAGAGATACGCAGTATTTT.

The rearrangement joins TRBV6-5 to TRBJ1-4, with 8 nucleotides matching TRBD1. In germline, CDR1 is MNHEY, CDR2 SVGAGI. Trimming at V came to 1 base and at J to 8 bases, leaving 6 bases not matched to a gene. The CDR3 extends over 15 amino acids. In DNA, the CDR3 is TGTGCCAGCAGTTACTTCAGGGGGCGTAGCGAAAAACTGTTTTTT. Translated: CASSYFRGRSEKLFF.